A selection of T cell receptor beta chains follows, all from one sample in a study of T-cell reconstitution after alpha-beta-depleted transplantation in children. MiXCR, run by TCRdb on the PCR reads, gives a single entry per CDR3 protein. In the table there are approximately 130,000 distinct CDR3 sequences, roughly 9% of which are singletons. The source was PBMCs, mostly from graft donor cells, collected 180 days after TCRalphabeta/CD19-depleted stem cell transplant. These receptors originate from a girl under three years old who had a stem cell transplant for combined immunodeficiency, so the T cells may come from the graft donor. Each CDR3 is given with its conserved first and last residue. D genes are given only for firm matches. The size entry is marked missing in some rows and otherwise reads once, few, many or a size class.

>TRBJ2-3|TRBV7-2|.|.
CASSLKGLRPSTDTQYF
TGTGCCAGCAGCTTAAAGGGCCTTAGGCCTTCCACAGATACGCAGTATTTT
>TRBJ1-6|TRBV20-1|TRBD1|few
CSARSIKYGTGHF
TGCAGTGCTAGAAGTATAAAGTACGGGACAGGCCACTTT
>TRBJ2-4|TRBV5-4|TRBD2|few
CASSLTSGRPGLAKNIQYF
TGTGCCAGCAGCTTGACTAGCGGGAGGCCGGGTCTAGCCAAAAACATTCAGTACTTC
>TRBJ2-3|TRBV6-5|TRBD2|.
CASSYRWTGGGTDTQYF
TGTGCCAGCAGTTACCGTTGGACTGGCGGGGGGACAGATACGCAGTATTTT
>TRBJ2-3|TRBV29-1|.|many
CSVEIGAATDTQYF
TGCAGCGTTGAAATAGGCGCGGCCACAGATACGCAGTATTTT
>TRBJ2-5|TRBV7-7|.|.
CASSLGGLFGQETQYF
TGTGCTAGCAGCTTAGGTGGACTGTTCGGCCAAGAGACCCAGTACTTC
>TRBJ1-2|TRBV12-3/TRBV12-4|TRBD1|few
CASRTTGDGYTF
TGTGCCAGCAGGACAACAGGGGACGGCTACACCTTC
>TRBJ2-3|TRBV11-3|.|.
CASSLDFTDTQYF
TGTGCCAGCAGCTTAGACTTTACAGATACGCAGTATTTT
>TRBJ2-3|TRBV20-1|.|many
CSAPLGRDTQYF
TGCAGTGCGCCCTTGGGGCGTGATACGCAGTATTTT
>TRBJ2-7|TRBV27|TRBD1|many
CASSLDRGDEQYF
TGTGCCAGCAGTTTAGACAGGGGAGACGAGCAGTACTTC
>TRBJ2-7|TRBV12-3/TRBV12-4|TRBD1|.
CASSTTGGTYEQYF
TGTGCCAGCAGTACGACAGGGGGAACCTACGAGCAGTACTTC
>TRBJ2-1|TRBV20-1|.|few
CSARDRGTDFSYNEQFF
TGCAGTGCTAGAGATCGGGGGACCGACTTCTCCTACAATGAGCAGTTCTTC
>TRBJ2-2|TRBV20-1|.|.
CSAVRGVYPGELFF
TGCAGTGCTGTGAGGGGAGTGTATCCCGGGGAGCTGTTTTTT
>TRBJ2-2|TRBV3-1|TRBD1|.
CASSPTGGIGELFF
TGTGCCAGCAGCCCGACAGGGGGGATCGGGGAGCTGTTTTTT
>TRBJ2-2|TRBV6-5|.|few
CASSYSLNTGELFF
TGTGCCAGCAGTTACTCCTTAAACACCGGGGAGCTGTTTTTT
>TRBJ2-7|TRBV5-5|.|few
CASSFEAQLYYEQYF
TGTGCCAGCAGCTTTGAGGCACAGCTCTACTACGAGCAGTACTTC
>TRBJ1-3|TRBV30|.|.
CAWSVTTRTIYF
TGTGCCTGGAGTGTAACGACTCGGACCATATATTTT
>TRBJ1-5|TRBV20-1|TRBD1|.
CSAARDSRNQPQHF
TGCAGTGCTGCCCGGGACAGTAGGAATCAGCCCCAGCATTTT
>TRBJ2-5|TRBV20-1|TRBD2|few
CSATRLAGNPAQETQYF
TGCAGTGCTACTCGACTAGCGGGAAACCCAGCTCAAGAGACCCAGTACTTC
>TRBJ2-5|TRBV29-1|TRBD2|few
CSVDSGAQETQYF
TGCAGCGTTGATAGCGGGGCCCAAGAGACCCAGTACTTC
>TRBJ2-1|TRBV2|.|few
CASDPGSAGNEQFF
TGTGCCAGCGACCCAGGGTCGGCGGGCAATGAGCAGTTCTTC
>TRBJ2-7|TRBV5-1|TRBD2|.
CASSLEASGGARSFEQYF
TGCGCCAGCAGCTTGGAGGCTAGCGGGGGGGCGAGAAGCTTCGAGCAGTACTTC
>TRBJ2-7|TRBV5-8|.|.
CASSLAAGLNPYEQYF
TGTGCCAGCAGCTTGGCCGCAGGCCTTAATCCCTACGAGCAGTACTTC
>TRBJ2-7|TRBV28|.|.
CASSLSTGWTYEQYF
TGTGCCAGCAGTTTGTCGACGGGGTGGACCTACGAGCAGTACTTC
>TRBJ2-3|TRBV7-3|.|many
CASSLAGRADTQYF
TGTGCCAGCAGCTTGGCGGGGCGGGCAGATACGCAGTATTTT
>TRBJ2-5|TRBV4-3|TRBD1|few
CASSQGDRGTSGETQYF
TGCGCCAGCAGCCAAGGGGACAGGGGGACCTCTGGGGAGACCCAGTACTTC
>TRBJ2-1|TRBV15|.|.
CATSRLVLAFYNEQFF
TGTGCCACCAGCAGGCTGGTACTAGCTTTCTACAATGAGCAGTTCTTC
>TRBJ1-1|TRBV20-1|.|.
CSARWGGENTEAFF
TGCAGTGCTAGGTGGGGGGGGGAGAACACTGAAGCTTTCTTT
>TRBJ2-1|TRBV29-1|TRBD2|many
CSVEVGLADSYNEQFF
TGCAGCGTTGAAGTGGGACTAGCGGACTCCTACAATGAGCAGTTCTTC
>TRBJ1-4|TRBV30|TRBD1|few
CAWSVFGTGGSEKLFF
TGTGCCTGGAGTGTTTTTGGTACAGGGGGCAGCGAAAAACTGTTTTTT